This TCR beta chain stems from a study of siplizumab effects on memory and regulatory T cells. General study findings and limits: A minor share of alloreactive clones matched unstimulated subsets. It seemed that naive T cells were more diverse than memory cells and were major contributors to the alloresponse. Siplizumab significantly decreased alloreactive sequences from unstimulated CD4+ memory cells. Confirmatory evidence of suppressive function in proliferating siplizumab-culture Tregs was not obtained.

Points on this clone: What it binds is unknown.

Sequenced by immunoSEQ multiplex PCR; TCRdb stores in-frame clones only, minus some. The sample has roughly 60,000 clones, over 85% seen once. The CDR3 loop spans 12 amino acids. Between the trimmed V and J ends, which lost 3 bases and 2 bases, there was a span of 5 bases. Germline assignment: CDR1 LGHNT and CDR2 FRNRAP. The chain has TRBV12-5 and TRBJ2-7; D ambiguous. This clonotype was sampled from a human donor in good health. Sequences were obtained from CD8+ T cells sorted from blood. The CDR3 DNA is TGTGCTAGTGGTTTTGGGGCCTACGAGCAGTACTTC. Its protein product is CASGFGAYEQYF.